These 9 T cell receptor beta chains were sequenced from one sample in a study of OX40 agonist ivuxolimab in advanced cancers. Repertoires were generated with immunoSEQ multiplex PCR, while TCRdb's copy carries only in-frame clones and drops some. The sample yields roughly 64,000 clones, 91% seen once. Material: CD4+ or CD8+ T cells sorted from blood, obtained in a trial of the OX40 agonist ivuxolimab. These receptors all stem from an adult with an advanced solid tumor such as melanoma, head and neck, liver or kidney cancer.

This clone was observed a single time. The rearrangement links TRBV19 to TRBJ1-2; 7 nucleotides match TRBD1. Per germline, CDR1 LNHDA and CDR2 SQIVND (reference sequence). The CDR3 has 13 residues. Germline trimming cut 5 bases from V and 4 bases from J; bases unmatched to any gene: 4. This CDR3 reads CASSEQGSYGYTF. DNA for the CDR3: TGTGCCAGTAGTGAACAGGGGAGCTATGGCTACACCTTC.

The chain links TRBV18 to TRBJ1-2; D call uncertain. V gave up 3 bases and J gave up 6 bases, with 8 bases separating them. Germline V gene sequence: CDR1 KGHSH, CDR2 LQKENI. The CDR3 contains 12 residues. CDR3 amino acids: CASSPKGDGYTF. The CDR3 DNA sequence: TGTGCCAGCTCACCTAAAGGCGATGGCTACACCTTC.

This clone has only one observation. This chain uses TRBV7-6 with TRBJ2-3; TRBD2 matches 7 bases. The CDR3 sequence is 14 residues long. CDR1 SGHVS and CDR2 FNYEAQ come from the germline V gene. The ends lost 2 bases at V and 6 bases at J; junction bases unmatched: 5. The CDR3 nucleotides read TGTGCCAGCAGCTTAAGCGGGGCACGGGATACGCAGTATTTT. Its translation is CASSLSGARDTQYF.

The rearrangement uses TRBV19 and TRBJ2-5, with 9 bases aligning to TRBD1. The CDR3 totals 14 residues. Germline CDR1 and CDR2: LNHDA and SQIVND (reference sequence). After removal of 6 bases from V and 5 bases from J, the junction contained 7 bases not matched to a gene. The CDR3 protein is CASSEQGAGETQYF. In nucleotides, the CDR3 is TGTGCCAGTAGCGAACAGGGGGCAGGGGAGACCCAGTACTTC.

The chain recombines TRBV28 with TRBJ1-2; D ambiguous. Germline CDR1 and CDR2: MDHEN and SYDVKM. This CDR3 region has 12 residues. V lost 1 base, J lost 1 base, and 1 base lay in between. Here the CDR3 DNA reads TGTGCCAGCAGTTTATTTAACTATGGCTACACCTTC. Translating gives CASSLFNYGYTF.

The J gene is TRBJ1-2, the V gene TRBV5-6, with D possibly being TRBD1 (5 bases). CDR3 length: 14 amino acids. Germline lookup yields CDR1 SGHDT and CDR2 YYEEEE. The ends were cut back, 4 bases at V and 0 bases at J, with 10 bases in the middle. The CDR3 sequence is CASSQTAANYGYTF. As DNA, the CDR3 is TGTGCCAGCAGCCAGACAGCTGCTAACTATGGCTACACCTTC.

The V and J genes are TRBV6-5 and TRBJ2-7; D remains ambiguous. The CDR3 runs 14 residues. Between the trimmed V and J ends, which lost 10 bases and 4 bases, there was a span of 20 bases. Germline values: CDR1 MNHEY, CDR2 SVGAGI. Here the CDR3 reads CANHRARGPYEQYF. For the CDR3, the DNA is TGTGCCAATCACCGCGCCCGAGGCCCGTACGAGCAGTACTTC.

The rearrangement links TRBV5-4 to TRBJ2-5; D tentatively fits TRBD1 or TRBD2 (7 bases each). The CDR3 has 15 amino acids. Trimming removed 7 bases at V and 1 base at J, with 17 bases between. Germline loops: CDR1 SGHNT, CDR2 YYREEE (reference sequence). CDR3 sequence (DNA): TGTGCCAGCGGGGAGGGGGCTAGCGGCCAAGAGACCCAGTACTTC. Amino acid sequence: CASGEGASGQETQYF. The whole variable domain, remainder taken from reference TRBV5-4 and TRBJ2-5, is ETGVTQSPTHLIKTRGQQVTLRCSSQSGHNTVSWYQQALGQGPQFIFQYYREEENGRGNFPPRFSGLQFPNYSSELNVNALELDDSALYLCASGEGASGQETQYFGPGTRLLVL.

This clone was detected once. The chain combines TRBV7-3 with TRBJ1-4; possible D gene TRBD1, 6 bases. Looked up from germline, CDR1 is SGHTA and CDR2 is FQGTGA. Trimming cost V 2 bases and J 8 bases, with 9 bases left between them. The CDR3 sequence is 13 residues long. In nucleotides, the CDR3 is TGTGCCAGCAGCTTAGATACAGGGGAAAAACTGTTTTTT. Translation: CASSLDTGEKLFF.